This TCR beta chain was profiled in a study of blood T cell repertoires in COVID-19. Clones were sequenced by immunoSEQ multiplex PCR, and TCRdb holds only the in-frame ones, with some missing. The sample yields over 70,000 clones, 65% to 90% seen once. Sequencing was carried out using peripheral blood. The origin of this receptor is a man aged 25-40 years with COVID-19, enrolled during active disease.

The CDR3 sequence: CASSTGTGYQETQYF. The CDR3 DNA follows: TGTGCCAGTAGTACCGGGACAGGTTACCAAGAGACCCAGTACTTC. The chain has TRBV19 and TRBJ2-5; 8 positions agree with TRBD1. CDR3 length: 15 residues. CDR1 LNHDA and CDR2 SQIVND come from the germline V gene (reference sequence). V dropped 4 bases and J dropped 0; count of bases not matched to a gene: 4.